This is a list of T cell receptor beta chains from one sample in a study of T cell repertoires in cytomegalovirus infection. From the reads, TCRdb called clonotypes with MiXCR, one entry per CDR3 protein. The table includes 250,000 to 300,000 distinct CDR3 sequences, under 25% detected once. No antigen has been assigned to these receptors. Sequenced here: cultured PBMCs, sampled from culture after CMV antigen stimulation. The origin of the receptors is a human donor in good health (CMV status not recorded). Some clones in this sample may be carry-over from other donors' samples. Both conserved end residues are part of each CDR3. D genes are given only for firm matches.

v_call	d_call	cdr3_aa
TRBV6-5	.	CASSYSGTQYF
TRBV6-5	.	CASSYPSADTQYF
TRBV20-1	.	CSARPSRGNEQFF
TRBV28	.	CASSAGANYGYTF
TRBV20-1	.	CSARVAGGQETQYF
TRBV7-2	.	CASSRSVDTEAFF
TRBV6-1	TRBD2	CASSWNSGSSYNEQFF
TRBV20-1	TRBD2	CSAPTGTTRAQYF
TRBV7-2	TRBD2	CASSLTSGYSYEQYF
TRBV11-2	.	CASSLGWGLGASTEAFF
TRBV5-6	TRBD2	CASSIRTSGSADTQYF
TRBV28	.	CASSLRTLYYEQYF
TRBV19	.	CASSITGDSYNEQFF
TRBV7-8	.	CASSASDYPRPGNEQFF
TRBV7-2	.	CASSAQGRAYEQYF
TRBV6-2/TRBV6-3	.	CASSSAHASSYEQYF
TRBV7-9	.	CASSSGTYNEQFF
TRBV5-1	.	CASSPHGGRGGDTQYF
TRBV20-1	.	CSARAGEDDTQYF
TRBV19	TRBD1	CASRGTGLTLPEAFF
TRBV20-1	.	CSARDRLTTEAFF
TRBV10-3	TRBD1	CAISESVLDRDYNEQFF
TRBV7-9	TRBD2	CASRRESTDTQYF
TRBV7-9	TRBD1	CASSLGGQGSQPQHF
TRBV11-2	TRBD2	CASSLALAGVREQFF
TRBV19	TRBD2	CASSIASGRYNEQFF
TRBV7-9	.	CASSRGSYTGELFF
TRBV7-2	.	CASSLPRGTATDTQYF
TRBV12-3/TRBV12-4	.	CASTRRAVNTGGLFF
TRBV4-3	TRBD2	CASSQGLAGEGTQYF
TRBV6-1	.	CASSKPPQSYNEQFF
TRBV7-8	TRBD1	CASSLDRIKTYEQYF